The T cell receptor (beta chain) under discussion was sequenced for a study of monozygotic twins with inflammatory bowel disease. The study, taken as a whole, reports: What may have added variability to patient repertoires is that immunosuppressive treatments differed. Whereas healthy co-twins had higher TCRbeta diversity (inverse Simpson), IBD patients had lower diversity. Especially where disease activity was present, IBD patients had fewer clonotypes in common with others than healthy twins did.

TCRdb derives one entry per CDR3 protein from the 5' RACE reads, leaving out DNA. With about 300,000 distinct CDR3 sequences in the sample, the ten largest clones hold roughly 5.2%. Germline-derived CDR1 and CDR2 are MDHEN and SYDVKM. This CDR3 contains 13 residues. As for this clonotype: Its cognate antigen is unknown.

Material for sequencing was blood. The receptor's source is a human donor with ulcerative colitis or Crohn's disease, or a healthy co-twin of an affected twin (not recorded which). V usage is TRBV28 and J usage is TRBJ1-1; TCRdb outputs TRBD1, but without DNA this stays unchecked. CDR3 amino acids: CANENLRGTEAFF.